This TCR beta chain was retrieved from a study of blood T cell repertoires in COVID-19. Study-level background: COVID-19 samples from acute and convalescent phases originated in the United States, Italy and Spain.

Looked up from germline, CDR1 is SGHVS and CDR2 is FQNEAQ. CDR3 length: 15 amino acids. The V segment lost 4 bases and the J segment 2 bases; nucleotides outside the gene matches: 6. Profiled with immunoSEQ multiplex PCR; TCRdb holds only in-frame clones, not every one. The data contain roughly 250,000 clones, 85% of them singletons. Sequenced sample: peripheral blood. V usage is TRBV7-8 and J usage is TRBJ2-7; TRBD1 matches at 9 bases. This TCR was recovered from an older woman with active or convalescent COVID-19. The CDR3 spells CASSSDRGSPYEQYV. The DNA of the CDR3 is TGTGCCAGCAGCTCGGACAGGGGTAGTCCCTACGAGCAGTACGTC.